A selection of T cell receptor beta chains follows, all from one sample in a study of beta chain features in type 1 diabetes. Here immunoSEQ multiplex PCR was the method, and the copy in TCRdb shows in-frame clones only, minus some. The table records about 700,000 clones, about an eighth of them present only once. The sequenced material came from naive CD4+ T cells from blood. These receptor sequences come from a man between 18 and 29 years old with type 1 diabetes. The CDR3 runs from the conserved cysteine through the conserved F or W. Each record gives: J gene, clone size, D gene, V gene, CDR3 protein, CDR3 DNA. D genes are given only for firm matches. The listing skips clone size in some rows; elsewhere it reads once, few, many or a size class.

TRBJ2-3	NA	TRBD1	TRBV6-1	CASRDRGAGADTQYF	TGTGCCAGCCGGGACAGGGGGGCGGGCGCAGATACGCAGTATTTT
TRBJ1-1	NA	TRBD1	TRBV19	CASSNRGNTEAFF	TGTGCCAGTAGCAACAGGGGAAACACTGAAGCTTTCTTT
TRBJ1-3	NA	TRBD1	TRBV28	CASSYPTGRWNTIYF	TGTGCCAGCAGTTACCCGACAGGGCGGTGGAACACCATATATTTT
TRBJ2-1	few	TRBD2	TRBV5-4	CASTRGELAVNNEQFF	TGTGCCAGCACCCGGGGGGAACTAGCGGTTAACAATGAGCAGTTCTTC
TRBJ2-7	few	NA	TRBV14	CASSQVPYEQYF	TGTGCCAGCAGCCAAGTACCCTACGAGCAGTACTTC
TRBJ1-1	NA	NA	TRBV4-1	CASSQFVTNTEAFF	TGCGCCAGCAGCCAATTCGTAACTAACACTGAAGCTTTCTTT
TRBJ1-2	NA	NA	TRBV19	CASSILGGYTF	TGTGCCAGTAGTATCCTCGGCGGCTACACCTTC
TRBJ1-5	NA	NA	TRBV27	CASRGGYSNQPQHF	TGTGCCAGCAGAGGGGGATATAGCAATCAGCCCCAGCATTTT
TRBJ2-2	NA	NA	TRBV10-3	CAITALQANTGELFF	TGTGCCATCACCGCACTACAGGCTAACACCGGGGAGCTGTTTTTT
TRBJ1-6	NA	NA	TRBV5-6	CASSDHSPLGRSPLHF	TGTGCCAGCAGCGACCACTCTCCTCTGGGGCGGTCACCCCTCCACTTT
TRBJ2-7	NA	NA	TRBV6-6	CASSYSNLRVSYEQYF	TGTGCCAGCAGTTACTCGAATCTCAGGGTGAGCTACGAGCAGTACTTC
TRBJ2-3	NA	TRBD1	TRBV6-1	CASSPNRDRAYTQYF	TGTGCCAGCAGTCCGAATCGGGACAGGGCTTATACGCAGTATTTT
TRBJ1-2	NA	NA	TRBV19	CASSLFDRSDGYTF	TGTGCCAGTAGTTTATTCGACCGGTCGGACGGCTACACCTTC
TRBJ2-3	few	TRBD1	TRBV5-1	CASSWRGQGLTDTQYF	TGCGCCAGCAGCTGGAGGGGACAGGGTCTCACAGATACGCAGTATTTT
TRBJ1-2	NA	TRBD1	TRBV9	CASSVGRGRNYGYTF	TGTGCCAGCAGCGTAGGCAGGGGGCGAAACTATGGCTACACCTTC
TRBJ2-7	NA	NA	TRBV5-4	CASSLDRRPSGDEQYF	TGTGCCAGCAGCTTGGACCGGCGACCCAGTGGCGACGAGCAGTACTTC
TRBJ1-3	few	NA	TRBV25-1	CASSMTDSGNTIYF	TGTGCCAGCAGCATGACTGACTCTGGAAACACCATATATTTT
TRBJ2-3	few	NA	TRBV28	CASSRLSPPDTQYF	TGTGCCAGCAGCCGACTGAGTCCTCCAGATACGCAGTATTTT
TRBJ2-3	few	NA	TRBV30	CAWRPNHTQYF	TGTGCCTGGAGACCCAACCATACGCAGTATTTT
TRBJ2-3	NA	NA	TRBV5-1	CASSLLEITDTQYF	TGCGCCAGCAGCTTGCTGGAGATCACAGATACGCAGTATTTT
TRBJ2-7	NA	TRBD1	TRBV28	CASSQADLRDRDYEQYF	TGTGCCAGCAGCCAAGCTGACCTCCGGGACAGGGACTACGAGCAGTACTTC
TRBJ1-1	few	TRBD1	TRBV6-6	CASSYSEQGGTEAFF	TGTGCCAGCAGTTACTCAGAACAGGGGGGCACTGAAGCTTTCTTT
TRBJ2-3	NA	NA	TRBV7-9	CASSSRALVGTDTQYF	TGTGCCAGCAGCTCGAGGGCGCTTGTGGGCACAGATACGCAGTATTTT
TRBJ1-4	NA	NA	TRBV4-1	CASSQGQTFATNEKLFF	TGCGCCAGCAGCCAAGGACAGACCTTTGCAACTAATGAAAAACTGTTTTTT
TRBJ2-7	few	TRBD1	TRBV29-1	CSVEGPGQGAYEQYF	TGCAGCGTTGAAGGTCCGGGACAGGGCGCCTACGAGCAGTACTTC
TRBJ1-5	NA	NA	TRBV7-2	CASSLWGFEQPQHF	TGTGCCAGCAGCTTATGGGGCTTCGAGCAGCCCCAGCATTTT
TRBJ2-2	NA	TRBD1	TRBV11-1	CASSEGTTGTGELFF	TGTGCCAGCAGCGAGGGAACGACAGGGACCGGGGAGCTGTTTTTT
TRBJ2-4	few	NA	TRBV6-5	CASSLDWDNIQYF	TGTGCCAGCAGCCTTGACTGGGACAACATTCAGTACTTC
TRBJ2-1	NA	TRBD2	TRBV7-9	CASSLAAGAYNEQFF	TGTGCCAGCAGCTTAGCGGCGGGGGCCTACAATGAGCAGTTCTTC
TRBJ2-7	few	NA	TRBV10-3	CAISEGQGNYEQYF	TGTGCCATCAGTGAGGGACAAGGGAACTACGAGCAGTACTTC
TRBJ1-4	NA	NA	TRBV2	CASSEWVTTEKLFF	TGTGCCAGCAGTGAGTGGGTCACGACTGAAAAACTGTTTTTT
TRBJ2-3	NA	NA	TRBV11-3	CASSLGWAGDTQYF	TGTGCCAGCAGCTTAGGGTGGGCAGGCGATACGCAGTATTTT
TRBJ2-3	NA	NA	TRBV19	CASSPLFSSADTQYF	TGTGCCAGTAGTCCACTGTTCTCAAGCGCAGATACGCAGTATTTT
TRBJ2-7	few	NA	TRBV11-2	CASSLAGTYEQYF	TGTGCCAGCAGCCTTGCGGGCACCTACGAGCAGTACTTC
TRBJ1-4	NA	NA	TRBV6-5	CASSYGRDGNEKLFF	TGTGCCAGCAGTTACGGCCGGGATGGTAATGAAAAACTGTTTTTT
TRBJ1-6	few	TRBD1	TRBV7-9	CASTTDRVRSPLHF	TGTGCCAGCACAACCGACAGGGTACGCTCACCCCTCCACTTT
TRBJ1-5	few	NA	TRBV7-9	CASSPAGNQPQHF	TGTGCCAGCAGCCCCGCTGGCAATCAGCCCCAGCATTTT
TRBJ2-7	few	NA	TRBV5-6	CASSFRGPYEQYF	TGTGCCAGCAGCTTCAGGGGTCCCTACGAGCAGTACTTC
TRBJ1-2	NA	NA	TRBV4-1	CASSQDPGQGIPDYGYTF	TGCGCCAGCAGCCAAGATCCGGGGCAGGGGATCCCAGACTATGGCTACACCTTC
TRBJ1-4	few	NA	TRBV19	CASSNRQGNEKLFF	TGTGCCAGTAGTAACCGGCAGGGGAATGAAAAACTGTTTTTT
TRBJ2-3	NA	TRBD1	TRBV19	CASSHRGDTQYF	TGTGCCAGTAGCCACAGGGGAGATACGCAGTATTTT
TRBJ1-1	few	NA	TRBV7-9	CASSFSGTAEAFF	TGTGCCAGCAGCTTTTCCGGGACGGCCGAAGCTTTCTTT
TRBJ2-5	NA	NA	TRBV2	CASSEGGVGETQYF	TGTGCCAGCAGTGAAGGTGGAGTGGGAGAGACCCAGTACTTC
TRBJ2-3	few	TRBD2	TRBV6-5	CASSYGAGGHPDTQYF	TGTGCCAGCAGTTACGGGGCGGGGGGGCACCCAGATACGCAGTATTTT
TRBJ2-1	NA	NA	TRBV5-1	CASSLDGSSYNEQFF	TGCGCCAGCAGCTTGGACGGGAGCTCCTACAATGAGCAGTTCTTC